Listed below are T cell receptor beta chains from one sample, sequenced in a study of T cell responses to AZD1222 COVID-19 vaccine. Profiled with immunoSEQ multiplex PCR; TCRdb holds only in-frame clones, not every one. The data show 90,000 to 100,000 clones, with roughly 88% seen just once and roughly 12% held by the top ten. The sample in question was peripheral blood, obtained 28 days after the second AZD1222 dose. The receptor set was obtained from an adult who received the AZD1222 COVID-19 vaccine. Both conserved end residues are part of each CDR3. Each record gives: clone size, V gene, D gene, J gene, CDR3 length, CDR3 protein, CDR3 DNA. D genes are given only for firm matches. The size of a clone is reported for some rows only, either as once, few or many, or as a class for expanded clones.

clone size: few
V gene: TRBV3-1/TRBV3-2
D gene: TRBD2
J gene: TRBJ2-7
CDR3 length: 18
CDR3 protein: CASSRPLGLAGDSYEQYF
CDR3 DNA: TGTGCCAGCAGCCGGCCCCTAGGGCTAGCGGGAGACTCCTACGAGCAGTACTTC

clone size: NA
V gene: TRBV7-8
D gene: TRBD1
J gene: TRBJ1-2
CDR3 length: 15
CDR3 protein: CASSQGQGADYGYTF
CDR3 DNA: TGTGCCAGCAGCCAAGGACAGGGGGCGGACTATGGCTACACCTTC

clone size: NA
V gene: TRBV5-4
D gene: NA
J gene: TRBJ2-3
CDR3 length: 13
CDR3 protein: CASSLVGADTQYF
CDR3 DNA: TGTGCCAGCAGCTTGGTTGGGGCGGATACGCAGTATTTT

clone size: NA
V gene: TRBV7-9
D gene: NA
J gene: TRBJ2-2
CDR3 length: 13
CDR3 protein: CASSLTGTGELFF
CDR3 DNA: TGTGCCAGCAGCTTAACGGGGACCGGGGAGCTGTTTTTT

clone size: NA
V gene: TRBV3-1/TRBV3-2
D gene: NA
J gene: TRBJ2-7
CDR3 length: 13
CDR3 protein: CASSWDNNYEQYF
CDR3 DNA: TGTGCCAGCAGCTGGGACAACAACTACGAGCAGTACTTC

clone size: NA
V gene: TRBV11-3
D gene: NA
J gene: TRBJ1-1
CDR3 length: 12
CDR3 protein: CASSLWVSEAFF
CDR3 DNA: TGTGCCAGCAGCTTATGGGTTAGTGAAGCTTTCTTT

clone size: NA
V gene: TRBV10-3
D gene: NA
J gene: TRBJ2-3
CDR3 length: 16
CDR3 protein: CAISVQGTLSTDTQYF
CDR3 DNA: TGTGCCATTAGCGTGCAGGGGACGTTGAGCACAGATACGCAGTATTTT

clone size: NA
V gene: TRBV27
D gene: NA
J gene: TRBJ1-6
CDR3 length: 14
CDR3 protein: CASKRDTNNSPLHF
CDR3 DNA: TGTGCCAGCAAACGGGACACCAATAATTCACCCCTCCACTTT

clone size: NA
V gene: TRBV19
D gene: NA
J gene: TRBJ1-5
CDR3 length: 14
CDR3 protein: CASKRMTGNQPQHF
CDR3 DNA: TGTGCCAGTAAGAGGATGACGGGGAATCAGCCCCAGCATTTT

clone size: NA
V gene: TRBV4-2
D gene: TRBD2
J gene: TRBJ2-1
CDR3 length: 15
CDR3 protein: CASSLDGGSGDEQFF
CDR3 DNA: TGTGCCAGCAGCTTAGACGGCGGGAGCGGCGATGAGCAGTTCTTC

clone size: NA
V gene: TRBV28
D gene: TRBD1
J gene: TRBJ1-1
CDR3 length: 13
CDR3 protein: CASTQGARTEAFF
CDR3 DNA: TGTGCCAGCACTCAGGGGGCGAGAACTGAAGCTTTCTTT

clone size: NA
V gene: TRBV27
D gene: TRBD1
J gene: TRBJ2-6
CDR3 length: 20
CDR3 protein: CASSPVVGQGARSGANVLTF
CDR3 DNA: TGTGCCAGCAGTCCCGTCGTTGGGCAGGGGGCTCGTTCTGGGGCCAACGTCCTGACTTTC

clone size: NA
V gene: TRBV7-8
D gene: TRBD1
J gene: TRBJ1-1
CDR3 length: 17
CDR3 protein: CASSPNPVDRGETEAFF
CDR3 DNA: TGTGCCAGCAGCCCAAATCCTGTGGACAGGGGGGAAACTGAAGCTTTCTTT

clone size: once
V gene: TRBV28
D gene: TRBD2
J gene: TRBJ2-3
CDR3 length: 17
CDR3 protein: CASSTPLGLANTDTQYF
CDR3 DNA: TGTGCCAGCAGCACGCCACTGGGACTAGCGAACACAGATACGCAGTATTTT

clone size: NA
V gene: TRBV6-5
D gene: NA
J gene: TRBJ2-7
CDR3 length: 15
CDR3 protein: CASSYSIGRSYEQYF
CDR3 DNA: TGTGCCAGCAGTTACTCGATAGGGCGATCCTACGAGCAGTACTTC

clone size: once
V gene: TRBV28
D gene: NA
J gene: TRBJ1-1
CDR3 length: 18
CDR3 protein: CASSYDRARGGDNTEAFF
CDR3 DNA: TGTGCCAGCAGTTACGATCGGGCTCGGGGGGGAGATAACACTGAAGCTTTCTTT

clone size: NA
V gene: TRBV7-8
D gene: TRBD1
J gene: TRBJ2-7
CDR3 length: 16
CDR3 protein: CASSLAGTAISYEQYF
CDR3 DNA: TGTGCCAGCAGCTTAGCCGGGACAGCAATCTCCTACGAGCAGTACTTC

clone size: NA
V gene: TRBV4-2
D gene: TRBD1
J gene: TRBJ1-2
CDR3 length: 16
CDR3 protein: CASSQDGTGGNYGYTF
CDR3 DNA: TGTGCCAGCAGCCAAGATGGAACAGGGGGAAACTATGGCTACACCTTC

clone size: NA
V gene: TRBV4-3
D gene: NA
J gene: TRBJ1-2
CDR3 length: 13
CDR3 protein: CASSQELGQGYTF
CDR3 DNA: TGCGCCAGCAGCCAAGAATTAGGTCAAGGCTACACCTTC

clone size: NA
V gene: TRBV29-1
D gene: NA
J gene: TRBJ1-2
CDR3 length: 13
CDR3 protein: CSVDPGTDYGYTF
CDR3 DNA: TGCAGCGTTGACCCAGGGACGGACTATGGCTACACCTTC

clone size: NA
V gene: TRBV9
D gene: TRBD2
J gene: TRBJ2-3
CDR3 length: 16
CDR3 protein: CASSVVSGGFTDTQYF
CDR3 DNA: TGTGCCAGCAGCGTAGTTAGCGGGGGTTTCACAGATACGCAGTATTTT

clone size: NA
V gene: TRBV6-4
D gene: NA
J gene: TRBJ2-1
CDR3 length: 13
CDR3 protein: CASSAEVTEKQFF
CDR3 DNA: TGTGCCAGCAGTGCGGAAGTGACAGAGAAGCAGTTCTTC

clone size: NA
V gene: TRBV2
D gene: NA
J gene: TRBJ1-4
CDR3 length: 14
CDR3 protein: CASSGGAINEKLFF
CDR3 DNA: TGTGCCAGCAGTGGAGGGGCGATTAATGAAAAACTGTTTTTT

clone size: NA
V gene: TRBV28
D gene: TRBD1
J gene: TRBJ1-4
CDR3 length: 13
CDR3 protein: CASSLGGQFKLFF
CDR3 DNA: TGTGCCAGCAGTTTGGGGGGACAGTTTAAACTGTTTTTT

clone size: NA
V gene: TRBV5-4
D gene: NA
J gene: TRBJ2-1
CDR3 length: 16
CDR3 protein: CASSLGGHSSYNEQFF
CDR3 DNA: TGTGCCAGCAGCTTGGGAGGTCATAGCTCCTACAATGAGCAGTTCTTC

clone size: NA
V gene: TRBV27
D gene: NA
J gene: TRBJ1-1
CDR3 length: 15
CDR3 protein: CASSPWGGPNTEAFF
CDR3 DNA: TGTGCCAGCAGCCCCTGGGGGGGGCCGAACACTGAAGCTTTCTTT

clone size: NA
V gene: TRBV30
D gene: NA
J gene: TRBJ2-2
CDR3 length: 15
CDR3 protein: CAWSGSFRIAGELFF
CDR3 DNA: TGTGCCTGGAGTGGGTCCTTTCGGATAGCCGGGGAGCTGTTTTTT

clone size: NA
V gene: TRBV5-1
D gene: TRBD2
J gene: TRBJ2-1
CDR3 length: 17
CDR3 protein: CASSLALAGGLYNEQFF
CDR3 DNA: TGCGCCAGCAGCTTGGCCCTAGCGGGGGGCCTCTACAATGAGCAGTTCTTC

clone size: NA
V gene: TRBV20-1
D gene: NA
J gene: TRBJ1-6
CDR3 length: 15
CDR3 protein: CSASIVASWGSPLHF
CDR3 DNA: TGCAGTGCTAGTATCGTGGCCTCTTGGGGTTCACCCCTCCACTTT

clone size: NA
V gene: TRBV30
D gene: NA
J gene: TRBJ1-1
CDR3 length: 15
CDR3 protein: CAWSGRTAFNTEAFF
CDR3 DNA: TGTGCCTGGAGCGGACGGACAGCATTTAACACTGAAGCTTTCTTT

clone size: NA
V gene: TRBV5-3
D gene: NA
J gene: TRBJ1-5
CDR3 length: 14
CDR3 protein: CARSLVRGNQPQHF
CDR3 DNA: TGTGCCAGAAGCTTGGTTCGGGGCAATCAGCCCCAGCATTTT

clone size: NA
V gene: TRBV3-1/TRBV3-2
D gene: TRBD2
J gene: TRBJ2-2
CDR3 length: 14
CDR3 protein: CASSRREGDGELFF
CDR3 DNA: TGTGCCAGCAGCCGACGGGAGGGAGACGGGGAGCTGTTTTTT

clone size: NA
V gene: TRBV27
D gene: TRBD2
J gene: TRBJ2-2
CDR3 length: 18
CDR3 protein: CASSELAGGPGFTGELFF
CDR3 DNA: TGTGCCAGCAGCGAACTAGCGGGAGGGCCGGGATTTACCGGGGAGCTGTTTTTT

clone size: NA
V gene: TRBV19
D gene: NA
J gene: TRBJ2-1
CDR3 length: 19
CDR3 protein: CASSIDLRGAQSSYNEQFF
CDR3 DNA: TGTGCCAGTAGTATAGATCTTAGGGGGGCCCAGAGCTCCTACAATGAGCAGTTCTTC

clone size: once
V gene: TRBV7-2
D gene: TRBD2
J gene: TRBJ2-1
CDR3 length: 15
CDR3 protein: CASSMFRDYGNEQFF
CDR3 DNA: TGTGCCAGCAGCATGTTCCGGGACTATGGCAATGAGCAGTTCTTC

clone size: NA
V gene: TRBV25-1
D gene: NA
J gene: TRBJ1-1
CDR3 length: 15
CDR3 protein: CASSESGVMNTEAFF
CDR3 DNA: TGTGCCAGCAGCGAATCGGGAGTTATGAACACTGAAGCTTTCTTT